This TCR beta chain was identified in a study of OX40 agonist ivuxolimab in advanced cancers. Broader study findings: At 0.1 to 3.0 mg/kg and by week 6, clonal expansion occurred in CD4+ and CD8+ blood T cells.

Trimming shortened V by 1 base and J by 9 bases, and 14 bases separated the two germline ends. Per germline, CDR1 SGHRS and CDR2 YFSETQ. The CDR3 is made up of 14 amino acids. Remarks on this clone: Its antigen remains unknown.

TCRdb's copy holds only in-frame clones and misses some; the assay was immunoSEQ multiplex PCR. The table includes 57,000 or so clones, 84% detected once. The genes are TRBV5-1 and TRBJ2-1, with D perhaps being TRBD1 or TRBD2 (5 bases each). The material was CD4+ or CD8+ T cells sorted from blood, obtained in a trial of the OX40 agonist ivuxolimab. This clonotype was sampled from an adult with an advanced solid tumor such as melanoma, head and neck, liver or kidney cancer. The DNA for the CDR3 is TGCGCCAGCAGCTTGTTTCGAGGGGCTGGTGAGCAGTTCTTC. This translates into CASSLFRGAGEQFF.